The table lists the clone carrying this TCR beta chain with a few counts. The target antigen is unknown. With 3 bases clipped from V and 9 bases from J, the junction kept 9 bases outside the gene matches. The V gene's germline CDR1 is SGHAT and CDR2 FQNNGV. CDR3 length: 15 amino acids. The data belong to a study of early T cells in non-severe SARS-CoV-2 infection. Study-wide context: RNA in bulk from unsorted whole blood was sequenced, and chains were unpaired. Findings of the study overall: There was a bias toward anti-spike CD8 responses in VDJdb matching, which missed private and CD4 specificities.

Unique molecular identifiers were affixed to single, distinct cDNA molecules. TCRdb reanalysed the 5' RACE reads using MiXCR and keeps one entry per CDR3 protein. The table records 75,000 to 100,000 distinct CDR3 sequences, 14% to 15% of them present only once. This receptor was identified in an adult who was a healthcare worker with PCR-confirmed SARS-CoV-2 infection or an uninfected control (not recorded which). The V call is TRBV11-2, the J call TRBJ2-1; 9 bases are shared with TRBD1. The sequencing input was whole blood. The CDR3 protein is CASSFIRTGVREQFF. The CDR3 bases are TGTGCCAGCAGCTTCATTCGGACAGGGGTACGTGAGCAGTTCTTC.